One T cell receptor beta chain is described in this entry. There is no known antigen for this receptor. There are no base qualities to consult, and no much larger clone falls within one base. The record originates from a study of control samples from healthy donors and cancer patients (dated by TCRdb to the early 2020s). V lost 4 bases and J lost 4 bases, and the count of bases not matched to a germline gene is 17. Counted from cysteine to phenylalanine, this CDR3 has 19 amino acids. Just CDR3 DNA is preserved here, 57 bases in frame from base 1. Taken from the germline V gene, the CDR1 and CDR2 loops are MGHRA and YSYEKL. Library preparation employed the immunoSEQ multiplex PCR assay. Here the immuneACCESS table is served through TCRdb, limited to in-frame sequences with V and J called. Missing clones are a known gap in these copies; in checked studies unresolved V genes cover under half, and the rest lacks a known reason. The table for this sample lists about 94,000 clones; about nine tenths of them were counted only once. Around 3.5% of the sample lies in the top ten.

This TCR was sampled from a woman aged 18-29 years in good health. Sequencing was performed on blood. The rearrangement combines TRBV4-1 with TRBJ2-1, and 9 junction bases match TRBD2. The CDR3 here reads CASSRIQGASGDFYNEQFF. At the DNA level, the sequence is TGCGCCAGCAGCCGTATACAGGGCGCTAGCGGGGATTTTTACAATGAGCAGTTCTTC.